One sample yielded the 2 T cell receptor beta chains listed below, sequenced in a study of blood T cell repertoires in COVID-19. Sequenced by immunoSEQ multiplex PCR; TCRdb stores in-frame clones only, minus some. This table has just under 300,000 clones, around 84% appearing once. The specimen sequenced was peripheral blood. The receptors shown here come from a man between 65 and 85 years old with acute or convalescent COVID-19.

The chain combines TRBV4-1 with TRBJ2-3, with a possible D match to TRBD1 (6 bases). The V end was cut by 1 base, the J end by 3 bases, with 11 bases between. Germline V gene data show CDR1 as MGHRA and CDR2 as YSYEKL. The CDR3 has 15 residues. CDR3 sequence (DNA): TGCGCCAGCAGCCAAGGGTCTCAGGGGACAGATACGCAGTATTTT. It translates to CASSQGSQGTDTQYF.

V gene TRBV3-1 (or the pseudogene TRBV3-2) combines with J gene TRBJ1-6; tentatively, D is TRBD1 (5 bases). V was trimmed by 5 bases and J by 7 bases, leaving 12 bases between them. Per the germline V gene, CDR1 is LGHDT and CDR2 is YNNKEL (reference sequence). This CDR3 has 14 residues. The CDR3 loop reads CASSRGTPNSPLHF. CDR3 bases: TGTGCCAGCAGCAGGGGAACGCCGAATTCACCCCTCCACTTT.